This T cell receptor beta chain came from a study of blood T cell repertoires in COVID-19. Study at large: COVID-19 samples from acute and convalescent phases originated in the United States, Italy and Spain. Nucleic acid was either cDNA or gDNA, and it came from T cells, B-cell-depleted T cells, or PBMCs.

Per the study methods: Amplified reference gene primers provided the basis for estimating nucleated cell counts. The table came from immunoSEQ multiplex PCR; TCRdb's copy has only in-frame clones and leaves some out. V and J calls and clone size are as listed in that table; D and trimming were resolved from the DNA. The sample contains some 150,000 clones, 80% to 85% of which appear only once. The receptor's source is a human donor in a cohort sampled during active COVID-19. Specimen: peripheral blood.

The CDR3 bases are TGTGCCAGCAGCTCCCAAGCGGGGGAGACCCAGTACTTC. It specifies CASSSQAGETQYF. This chain links TRBV5-5 with TRBJ2-5; TRBD2 aligns across 7 bases. Germline assignment: CDR1 SGHKS and CDR2 YYEKEE (reference sequence). The CDR3 length is 13 residues. V gave up 3 bases and J gave up 5 bases; unmatched junction bases: 4.